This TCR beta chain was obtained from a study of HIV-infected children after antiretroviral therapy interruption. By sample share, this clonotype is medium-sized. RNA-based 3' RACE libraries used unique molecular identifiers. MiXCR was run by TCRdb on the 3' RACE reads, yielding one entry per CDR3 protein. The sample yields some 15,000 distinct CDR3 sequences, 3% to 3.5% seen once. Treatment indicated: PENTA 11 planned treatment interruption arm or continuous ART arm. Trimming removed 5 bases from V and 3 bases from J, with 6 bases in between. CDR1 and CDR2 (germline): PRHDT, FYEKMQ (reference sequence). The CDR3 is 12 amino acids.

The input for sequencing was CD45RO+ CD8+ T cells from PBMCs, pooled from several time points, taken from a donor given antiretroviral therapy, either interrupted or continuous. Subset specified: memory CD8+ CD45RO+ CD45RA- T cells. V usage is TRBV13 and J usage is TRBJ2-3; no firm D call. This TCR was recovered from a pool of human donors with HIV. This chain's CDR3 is CASSRETDTQYF. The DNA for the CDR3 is TGTGCCAGCAGCCGTGAAACAGATACGCAGTATTTT.